Following are 8 T cell receptor beta chains from one sample sequenced in a study of shared clonotypes between healthy human individuals (dated by TCRdb to the early 2020s). For the CD8 naive samples, CD45RO-negative cells were positively selected for CCR7, yielding a CD45RA+CCR7+ population from which TemRA cells were excluded. The library relied on the immunoSEQ multiplex PCR assay. The source is immuneACCESS, and TCRdb retained only in-frame sequences with V and J called. Part of the clones is not carried over; for the studies checked, unresolved V genes explain less than half of this, and the remainder is unexplained. Here the sample has millions of clones; about 93% occur a single time. The ten top clones hold roughly 1.8% of the sample. Sequences were obtained from naive CD8+ T cells from PBMCs. The sample's cell subset or site label, decoded: CD45RA+CCR7+. The receptor set was obtained from a man aged 18 to 30 in good health. Some clones in this sample may be carry-over from other donors' samples.

This sequence joins TRBV19 and TRBJ1-5; D unclear. Germline V gene data show CDR1 as LNHDA and CDR2 as SQIVND (reference sequence). V lost 3 bases to trimming and J lost 3 bases, with 6 bases between them. The CDR3 is 13 residues long. In nucleotides, the CDR3 is TGTGCCAGTAGTATTGGGGACAATCAGCCCCAGCATTTT. Amino acid sequence: CASSIGDNQPQHF.

Comments on this clone: A much more abundant neighbour one base away suggests this may be a read error. The chain carries TRBV6-5 and TRBJ2-7, with D unclear. The V gene lost 4 bases and the J gene lost 4 bases, with 5 bases spanning the gap. The CDR3 runs to 11 residues. CDR1 MNHEY and CDR2 SVGAGI come from the germline V gene. CDR3 protein: CASSFSYEQYF. The CDR3 DNA is TGTGCCAGCAGTTTCTCATACGAGCAGTACTTC.

This clone was seen just once. The chain joins TRBV28 to TRBJ1-3, with D hard to call. V was shortened by 5 bases and J by 2 bases, with 19 bases between the two germline ends. Germline CDR1 and CDR2: MDHEN and SYDVKM. The CDR3 spans 17 residues. CDR3 protein: CASSPHRAAIPGNTIYF. CDR3 DNA sequence: TGTGCCAGCAGTCCCCACCGGGCTGCTATACCTGGAAACACCATATATTTT.

The chain joins TRBV11-2 to TRBJ1-1; TRBD1 matches 7 bases. This CDR3 is 12 amino acids long. Germline assignment: CDR1 SGHAT and CDR2 FQNNGV. J lost 7 bases, V lost 5 bases, and 4 bases had no gene match. The CDR3 DNA is TGTGCCAGCAGCCTATGGACAGGTGAAGCTTTCTTT. This gives the protein CASSLWTGEAFF.

CDR3 residues: CASSRDRPPYEQYF. The CDR3 DNA reads TGTGCCAGTAGTAGGGACAGGCCCCCCTACGAGCAGTACTTC. The chain recombines TRBV19 with TRBJ2-7; TRBD1 agrees at 8 bases. CDR1 and CDR2 from the germline V gene are LNHDA and SQIVND (reference sequence). CDR3 length: 14 residues. J lost 2 bases, V lost 4 bases, and 4 bases had no gene match.

The chain has TRBV27 and TRBJ2-7; 8 bases are shared with TRBD1. This CDR3 is built from 13 residues. V shed 8 bases, J shed 2 bases, and the junction held 5 bases outside the gene matches. The germline V gene has CDR1 MNHEY and CDR2 SMNVEV (reference sequence). The CDR3 here is CASRTGKAYEQYF. In DNA, the CDR3 is TGTGCCAGCCGGACAGGGAAAGCCTACGAGCAGTACTTC.

This chain links TRBV27 with TRBJ2-7, with D possibly matching TRBD1 (6 bases). CDR3 length: 15 residues. The ends were cut back, 5 bases at V and 6 bases at J, with 20 bases in the middle. Looked up from germline, CDR1 is MNHEY and CDR2 is SMNVEV (reference sequence). CDR3 amino acids: CASSVYRVGALEQYF. The CDR3 coding sequence is TGTGCCAGCAGTGTCTACAGGGTTGGGGCTCTCGAGCAGTACTTC.

The chain employs TRBV6-5 and TRBJ1-2; D not resolved. Trimming pared 4 bases from V and 4 bases from J, leaving 16 bases between. Germline CDR1 reads MNHEY; CDR2 reads SVGAGI. This CDR3 has 15 amino acids. In nucleotides, the CDR3 is TGTGCCAGCAGTTCCGTCGGTGGTCGTGGCTATGGCTACACCTTC. Translating it yields CASSSVGGRGYGYTF.